One sample yielded the 10 T cell receptor beta chains listed below, sequenced in a study of OX40 agonist ivuxolimab in advanced cancers. TCRdb's table, derived via immunoSEQ multiplex PCR, lists solely in-frame clones and lacks some. The sample has 57,000 or so clones; about four fifths are singletons. The sample in question was CD4+ or CD8+ T cells sorted from blood, obtained in a trial of the OX40 agonist ivuxolimab. The receptor set was obtained from an adult with an advanced solid tumor such as melanoma, head and neck, liver or kidney cancer.

The chain employs TRBV19 and TRBJ1-5; TRBD1 aligns across 9 bases. Per germline, CDR1 LNHDA and CDR2 SQIVND (reference sequence). This CDR3 is 15 amino acids long. V shed 8 bases, J shed 4 bases, and the junction held 9 bases outside the gene matches. The CDR3 DNA is TGTGCCAGTTCCCGGGACAGGGCTGGGAATCAGCCCCAGCATTTT. Translating it yields CASSRDRAGNQPQHF.

The V gene is TRBV7-9, the J gene TRBJ1-6; TRBD1 might be the D (5 bases). Germline-derived CDR1 and CDR2 are SEHNR and FQNEAQ (reference sequence). This CDR3 contains 15 residues. Trimming cost V 7 bases and J 7 bases, with 17 bases left between them. DNA of the CDR3: TGTGCCAGCACCCTAATGACAGCCGACAATTCACCCCTCCACTTT. Translated: CASTLMTADNSPLHF.

There are a few counts of this clone. This rearrangement joins TRBV7-6 to TRBJ1-6, with 8 bases identical to TRBD1. The germline CDR1 and CDR2 sequences are SGHVS and FNYEAQ. The length of the CDR3 is 16 residues. V lost 5 bases, J lost 7 bases, and 10 bases stayed unmatched. CDR3 sequence: CASSPQSAGGNSPLHF. CDR3 sequence (DNA): TGTGCCAGCAGCCCACAGTCGGCAGGGGGCAATTCACCCCTCCACTTT.

This chain uses TRBV2 with TRBJ2-7, with no clear D. V was shortened by 6 bases and J by 6 bases, with 15 bases between the two germline ends. CDR1 and CDR2 from the germline V gene are SNHLY and FYNNEI. The CDR3 is 13 residues long. As DNA, the CDR3 is TGTGCCAGCAGCGAGAGGCTTCCAGGCGAGCAGTACTTC. Its protein product is CASSERLPGEQYF.

The V gene is TRBV5-1, the J gene TRBJ2-2; D is perhaps TRBD1 (7 bases). Per germline, CDR1 SGHRS and CDR2 YFSETQ. V lost 4 bases, J lost 2 bases, and 12 bases lay in between. CDR3 length: 15 residues. The CDR3 bases are TGCGCCAGCAGCGCGGGACAGAGAAACACCGGGGAGCTGTTTTTT. Protein: CASSAGQRNTGELFF.

The V and J genes are TRBV28 and TRBJ1-6, with 7 bases matching TRBD1. Unmatched junction bases numbered 11, after V lost 5 bases and J lost 7 bases. CDR3 length: 16 residues. Germline V CDR1 and CDR2: MDHEN, SYDVKM. The CDR3 DNA sequence: TGTGCCAGCAGTGTTCTCCGGACAGGTCTCAATTCACCCCTCCACTTT. As protein: CASSVLRTGLNSPLHF.

The chain carries TRBV4-3 and TRBJ2-1; possibly TRBD2 for D (5 bases). Germline V gene sequence: CDR1 LGHNA, CDR2 YSLEER. There are 15 residues in the CDR3. V lost 4 bases to trimming and J lost 4 bases, with 14 bases between them. The CDR3 is CASSPSHGEYNEQFF. DNA for the CDR3: TGCGCCAGCAGCCCAAGTCACGGGGAATACAATGAGCAGTTCTTC.

The rearrangement links TRBV5-1 to TRBJ2-5; the D is unclear. The CDR3 has 15 amino acids. Per the germline V gene, CDR1 is SGHRS and CDR2 is YFSETQ. Trimming left V 0 bases short and J 0 bases short, with 9 bases between. CDR3 loop: CASSLVHGNQETQYF. CDR3 bases: TGCGCCAGCAGCTTGGTACACGGTAACCAAGAGACCCAGTACTTC.

The chain links TRBV5-1 to TRBJ2-2, with a possible D match to TRBD1 (5 bases). The CDR3 contains 15 residues. V was clipped by 0 bases and J by 4 bases, with 10 bases between them. CDR1 and CDR2 from the germline V gene are SGHRS and YFSETQ. The CDR3, as DNA: TGCGCCAGCAGCTTGGGTGGACACCTCACCGGGGAGCTGTTTTTT. Translation: CASSLGGHLTGELFF.

V gene TRBV6-4 combines with J gene TRBJ1-2, with unresolved D. The germline CDR1 and CDR2 sequences are MRHNA and SNTAGT. The V end lost 6 bases, the J end lost 4 bases, and 24 bases lay between the germline ends. This CDR3 spans 17 amino acids. Here the CDR3 reads CASSPEGIPSPLYGYTF. DNA for the CDR3: TGTGCCAGCAGCCCGGAGGGCATACCCTCCCCTCTCTATGGCTACACCTTC.